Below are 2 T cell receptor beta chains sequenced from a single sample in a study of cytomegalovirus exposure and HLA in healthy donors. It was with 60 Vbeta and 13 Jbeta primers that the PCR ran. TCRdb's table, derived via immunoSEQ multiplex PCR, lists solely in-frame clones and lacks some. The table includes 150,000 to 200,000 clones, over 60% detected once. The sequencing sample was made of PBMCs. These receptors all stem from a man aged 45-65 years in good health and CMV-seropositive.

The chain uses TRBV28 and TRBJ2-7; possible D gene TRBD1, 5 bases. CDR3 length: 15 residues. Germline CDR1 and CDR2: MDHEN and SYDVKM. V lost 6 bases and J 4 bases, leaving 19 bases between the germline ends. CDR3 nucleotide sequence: TGTGCCAGCAGCTCATCGTGGCCAGGACAATACGAGCAGTACGTC. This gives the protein CASSSSWPGQYEQYV.

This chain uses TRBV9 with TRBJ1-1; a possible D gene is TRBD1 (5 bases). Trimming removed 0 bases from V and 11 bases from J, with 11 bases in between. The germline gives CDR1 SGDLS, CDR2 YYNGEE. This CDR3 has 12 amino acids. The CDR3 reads CASSVASRAAFF. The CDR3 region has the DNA TGTGCCAGCAGCGTAGCTTCCAGGGCGGCTTTCTTT.